This TCR beta chain was observed in a study of blood T cell repertoires in COVID-19. Looking at the study overall: Italy, Spain and the United States were the sources of the convalescent and acute COVID-19 samples.

This CDR3 has 17 amino acids. V was trimmed by 5 bases and J by 7 bases, leaving 23 bases between them. CDR1 and CDR2 from the germline V gene are KGHDR and SFDVKD. Which cohort a participant joined came from the clinical history participants gave. Contact with a PCR-confirmed or clinician-diagnosed COVID-19 case occurred within 2 weeks of entry. How the authors handled the data: How many nucleated cells were present was estimated from reference gene primer amplification. The assay was immunoSEQ multiplex PCR, and TCRdb's table has in-frame clones only and misses some. The DNA was the basis for D and trimming; V, J and clone size are from that table. The repertoire holds around 150,000 clones, with approximately 83% as singletons.

The source material was PBMCs or T cells enriched from blood (not recorded which). The sequence came from a man aged 65 to 79 who had been exposed to COVID-19. The genes are TRBV24-1 and TRBJ2-1, with a possible D match to TRBD1 (6 bases). CDR3 residues: CATSGAGTPKARNEQFF. The CDR3 nucleotides are TGTGCCACCAGTGGGGCCGGGACACCGAAGGCGAGGAATGAGCAGTTCTTC.